These 6 T cell receptor beta chains share one sample of origin, sequenced in a study of blood T cell repertoires in COVID-19. Assay used: immunoSEQ multiplex PCR; TCRdb lists only in-frame clones, some missing. Among 25,000 to 35,000 clones listed, 75% to 85% were seen once. Source material: peripheral blood. All receptors derive from a man aged 60 to 69 with active COVID-19.

This chain joins TRBV7-2 and TRBJ2-6; D is possibly TRBD1 (6 bases). This CDR3 has 19 amino acids. Trimming took 3 bases from V and 0 from J, leaving 18 bases between them. Germline CDR1 SGHTA, CDR2 FQGNSA. The CDR3 protein is CASSFGILGANSGANVLTF. The CDR3 DNA sequence: TGTGCCAGCAGCTTTGGGATTTTGGGGGCGAACTCTGGGGCCAACGTCCTGACTTTC.

This CDR3 reads CASSTLDRDANEQYF. The DNA for the CDR3 is TGTGCCAGCAGTACCCTGGACAGGGACGCCAACGAGCAGTACTTC. J is TRBJ2-7 and V is TRBV6-6; 8 positions agree with TRBD1. After removal of 5 bases from V and 5 bases from J, the junction contained 11 bases not matched to a gene. Germline V gives CDR1 MNHNY, CDR2 SVGAGI (reference sequence). The CDR3 runs 15 residues.

This chain links TRBV5-1 with TRBJ1-2, with a tentative D call TRBD1 (5 bases). The CDR3 spans 12 residues. In germline, CDR1 is SGHRS, CDR2 YFSETQ. V was pared by 4 bases and J by 5 bases, with 9 bases between. CDR3 residues: CASSPGNYGYTF. The DNA of the CDR3 is TGCGCCAGCAGCCCAGGGAATTATGGCTACACCTTC.

This sequence joins TRBV6-1 and TRBJ2-7, with 7 bases aligning to TRBD1. The CDR3 consists of 14 residues. The V gene end was trimmed by 5 bases and the J gene end by 9 bases; junction bases not matched to a gene: 13. Germline loops: CDR1 MNHNS, CDR2 SASEGT. CDR3 nucleotide sequence: TGTGCCAGCAGTTCGGGACAGACCCTACGAGGGCAGTACTTC. This encodes CASSSGQTLRGQYF.

The V call is TRBV7-2, the J call TRBJ2-1; 12 positions match TRBD2. Germline assignment: CDR1 SGHTA and CDR2 FQGNSA. There are 16 residues in the CDR3. The V and J ends lost 6 bases and 6 bases, in that order; junction bases with no gene match: 9. The CDR3 DNA reads as TGTGCCAGCAGACAGACTAGCGGGGGAGTGGCCAATGAGCAGTTCTTC. It translates to CASRQTSGGVANEQFF.

This chain links TRBV7-8 with TRBJ2-1; TRBD1 might be the D (6 bases). Germline V gives CDR1 SGHVS, CDR2 FQNEAQ. With 5 bases removed from V and 7 bases from J, the gap between germline ends came to 6 bases. The CDR3 runs 11 residues. The CDR3 DNA reads TGTGCCAGCAGCAGGGGGAATGAGCAGTTCTTC. Translated: CASSRGNEQFF. The full variable domain, with the rest looked up from reference TRBV7-8 and TRBJ2-1, is GAGVSQSPRYKVAKRGQDVALRCDPISGHVSLFWYQQALGQGPEFLTYFQNEAQLDKSGLPSDRFFAERPEGSVSTLKIQRTQQEDSAVYLCASSRGNEQFFGPGTRLTVL.